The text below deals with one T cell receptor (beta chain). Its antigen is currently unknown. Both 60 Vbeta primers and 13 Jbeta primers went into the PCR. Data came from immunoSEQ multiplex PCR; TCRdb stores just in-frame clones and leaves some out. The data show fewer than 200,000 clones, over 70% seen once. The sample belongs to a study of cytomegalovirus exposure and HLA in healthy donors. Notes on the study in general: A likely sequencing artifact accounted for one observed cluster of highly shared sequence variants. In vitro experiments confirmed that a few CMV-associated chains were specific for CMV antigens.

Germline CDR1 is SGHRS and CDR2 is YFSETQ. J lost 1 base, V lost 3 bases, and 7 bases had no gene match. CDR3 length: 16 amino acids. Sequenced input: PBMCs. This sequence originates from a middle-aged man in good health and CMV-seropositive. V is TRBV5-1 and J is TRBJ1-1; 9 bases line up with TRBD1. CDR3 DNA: TGCGCCAGCAGCTGGACAGGGGTTAGGGAGAACACTGAAGCTTTCTTT. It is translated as CASSWTGVRENTEAFF.